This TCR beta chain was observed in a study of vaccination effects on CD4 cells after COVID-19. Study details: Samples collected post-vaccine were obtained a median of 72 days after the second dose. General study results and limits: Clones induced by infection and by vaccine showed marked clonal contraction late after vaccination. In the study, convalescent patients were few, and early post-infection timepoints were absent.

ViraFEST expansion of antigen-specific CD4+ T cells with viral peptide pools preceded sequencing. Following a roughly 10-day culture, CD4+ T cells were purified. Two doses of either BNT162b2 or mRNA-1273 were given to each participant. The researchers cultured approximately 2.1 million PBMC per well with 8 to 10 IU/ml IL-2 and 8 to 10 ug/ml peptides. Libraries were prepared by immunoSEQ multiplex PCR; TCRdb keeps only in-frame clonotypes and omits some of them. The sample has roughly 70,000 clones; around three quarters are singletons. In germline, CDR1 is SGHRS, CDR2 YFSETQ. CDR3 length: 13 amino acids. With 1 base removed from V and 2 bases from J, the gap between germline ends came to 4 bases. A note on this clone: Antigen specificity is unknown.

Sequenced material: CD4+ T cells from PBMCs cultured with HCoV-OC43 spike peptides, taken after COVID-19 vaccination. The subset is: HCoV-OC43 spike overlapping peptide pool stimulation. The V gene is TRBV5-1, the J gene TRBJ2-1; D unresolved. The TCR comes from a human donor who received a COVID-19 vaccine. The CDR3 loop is CASSLTTYNEQFF. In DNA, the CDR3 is TGCGCCAGCAGCTTGACTACCTACAATGAGCAGTTCTTC.